Listed here are 3 T cell receptor beta chains from one sample, sequenced in a study of control samples from healthy donors and cancer patients. Produced via immunoSEQ multiplex PCR; TCRdb's table is partial and in-frame only. The sample includes about 83,000 clones, 75% to 95% of them seen just once. The sequenced material came from blood. The receptors shown here come from a man aged 45-65 years in good health.

The chain uses TRBV18 and TRBJ2-5; D gene unclear. Germline-derived CDR1 and CDR2 are KGHSH and LQKENI. CDR3 length equals 14 residues. Trimming pared 2 bases from V and 5 bases from J, leaving 12 bases between. Here the CDR3 DNA reads TGTGCCAGCTCACCAAGTACCGGGCGCGAGACCCAGTACTTC. Protein product: CASSPSTGRETQYF.

The chain links TRBV24-1 to TRBJ2-3; possibly TRBD2 for D (6 bases). The CDR3 totals 17 residues. The V gene lost 2 bases and the J gene lost 3 bases, with 17 bases spanning the gap. Germline V gene lookup returns CDR1 KGHDR and CDR2 SFDVKD. Here the CDR3 reads CATSDSEEGDVTDTQYF. The CDR3 DNA reads TGTGCCACCAGTGATTCGGAGGAGGGCGACGTTACAGATACGCAGTATTTT.

The chain combines TRBV9 with TRBJ1-1; a possible D gene is TRBD1 (5 bases). Germline CDR1 SGDLS, CDR2 YYNGEE. The CDR3 spans 15 residues. Trimming removed 3 bases at V and 2 bases at J, with 14 bases between. The CDR3 DNA reads as TGTGCCAGCAGCGCGGGGGGAGGGTTCAACACTGAAGCTTTCTTT. Encoded protein: CASSAGGGFNTEAFF.